This T cell receptor beta chain was captured in a study of post-analysis software for immune sequencing data. Overall study context: Recorded subtypes: relapsing-remitting, secondary progressive, progressive-relapsing; some patients unannotated. Regarding the study as a whole: The study found significantly lower normalized Chao1 diversity in multiple sclerosis patients than in controls. Controls showed lower frequencies than patients for roughly five TRBV segments, and TRBV5-6, TRBV5-1 and TRBV20-1 were among these. The authors found that F measure strongly co-clustered same-batch samples.

cDNA libraries for TCR beta contained unique molecular identifiers. Researchers reported 400,000 to 600,000 cDNA molecules coming from around 1 to 10 million T cells. TCRdb independently ran MiXCR on the PCR reads; one entry per CDR3 protein. The sample includes a few hundred thousand distinct CDR3 sequences, less than 40% of them seen just once. A few counts support this clonotype. Its specificity is unknown. This CDR3 comprises 16 residues. With 4 bases removed from V and 0 bases from J, the gap between germline ends came to 13 bases. Germline V gene sequence: CDR1 SEHNR, CDR2 FQNEAQ (reference sequence).

The chain combines TRBV7-9 with TRBJ2-1, with D perhaps TRBD1 (6 bases). The material sequenced was blood. This receptor was obtained from a girl aged 5-17 years with multiple sclerosis. The CDR3 spells CASSSTGSSSYNEQFF. The CDR3 DNA reads TGTGCCAGCAGCTCAACAGGGTCATCCTCCTACAATGAGCAGTTCTTC.